The source of this T cell receptor beta chain is a study of regulatory T cells in long-lasting Graves disease. Building the TCR beta libraries relied on iRepertoire HTBI primers, and CDR3 regions underwent Arm-PCR. TCRdb used MiXCR to reprocess the multiplex PCR reads, holding one entry per CDR3 protein. The table has approximately 500,000 distinct CDR3 sequences, roughly 21% seen once. CDR1 and CDR2 (germline): LNHNV, YYDKDF (reference sequence). Unmatched junction bases numbered 6, after V lost 8 bases and J lost 3 bases. The CDR3 runs 13 residues. As concerns this clonotype: Its antigen remains unidentified. Just one base apart from a much larger clone, this may be a read error.

The sample's time point: persistent/refractory GD, antithyroid drugs over 5 years with positive TRAb. PBMC-extracted RNA yielded the TCR library. Study-wide results and caveats: For persistent Graves' patients, TCR diversity was lower than for newly diagnosed ones. Favoring TRBV28, TRBJ1-2 and TRBJ2-5 was a feature seen in persistent disease.

This TCR derives from a female donor with Graves disease. The J gene is TRBJ2-7, the V gene TRBV15, with TRBD2 identical over 8 bases. Sample: peripheral blood mononuclear cells (PBMCs), taken when the disease was refractory, from a patient treated with antithyroid drugs. The CDR3 nucleotides read TGTGCCACCCGGGGGGGGTTTCTCTACGAGCAGTACTTC. Its protein product is CATRGGFLYEQYF.